This TCR beta chain emerged from a study of OX40 agonist ivuxolimab in advanced cancers. Overall study context: Dose-escalation patients suffered from hepatocellular carcinoma, melanoma, renal cell or head and neck cancer.

Study results and caveats: Relatively little clonal expansion, among the lowest observed, appeared in partial responders at 0.1-3.0 mg/kg.

Details on this clone: The antigen remains undetermined.

Germline lookup yields CDR1 SGDLS and CDR2 YYNGEE. The CDR3 is 14 amino acids. V dropped 4 bases and J dropped 2 bases, with 12 bases sitting between them. The table came from immunoSEQ multiplex PCR; TCRdb's copy has only in-frame clones and leaves some out. The top ten hold 0.75% to 0.8% of the sample, which has about 58,000 clones, 75% to 85% seen once. This TCR came from an adult with an advanced solid tumor such as melanoma, head and neck, liver or kidney cancer. This rearrangement joins TRBV9 to TRBJ1-2; D call uncertain. The sample consisted of CD4+ or CD8+ T cells sorted from blood, taken in a trial of the OX40 agonist ivuxolimab. CDR3 sequence: CASSPEGENYGYTF. The CDR3 region has the DNA TGTGCCAGCAGCCCCGAGGGAGAAAACTATGGCTACACCTTC.